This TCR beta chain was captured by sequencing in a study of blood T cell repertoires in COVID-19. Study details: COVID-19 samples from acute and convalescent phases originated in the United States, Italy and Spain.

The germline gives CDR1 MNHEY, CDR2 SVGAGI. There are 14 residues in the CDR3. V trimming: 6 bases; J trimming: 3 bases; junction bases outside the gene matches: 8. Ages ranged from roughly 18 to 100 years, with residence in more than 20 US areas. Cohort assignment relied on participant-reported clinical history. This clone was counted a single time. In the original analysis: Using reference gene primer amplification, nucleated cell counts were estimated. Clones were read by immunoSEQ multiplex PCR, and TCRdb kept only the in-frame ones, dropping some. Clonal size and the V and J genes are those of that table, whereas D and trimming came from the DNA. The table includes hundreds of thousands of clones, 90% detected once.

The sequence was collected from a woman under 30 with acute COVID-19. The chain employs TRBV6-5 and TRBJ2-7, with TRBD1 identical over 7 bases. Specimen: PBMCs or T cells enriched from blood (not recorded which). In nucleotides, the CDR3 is TGTGCCAGCAGATTAACCGGGACAGACTACGAGCAGTACTTC. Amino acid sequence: CASRLTGTDYEQYF.